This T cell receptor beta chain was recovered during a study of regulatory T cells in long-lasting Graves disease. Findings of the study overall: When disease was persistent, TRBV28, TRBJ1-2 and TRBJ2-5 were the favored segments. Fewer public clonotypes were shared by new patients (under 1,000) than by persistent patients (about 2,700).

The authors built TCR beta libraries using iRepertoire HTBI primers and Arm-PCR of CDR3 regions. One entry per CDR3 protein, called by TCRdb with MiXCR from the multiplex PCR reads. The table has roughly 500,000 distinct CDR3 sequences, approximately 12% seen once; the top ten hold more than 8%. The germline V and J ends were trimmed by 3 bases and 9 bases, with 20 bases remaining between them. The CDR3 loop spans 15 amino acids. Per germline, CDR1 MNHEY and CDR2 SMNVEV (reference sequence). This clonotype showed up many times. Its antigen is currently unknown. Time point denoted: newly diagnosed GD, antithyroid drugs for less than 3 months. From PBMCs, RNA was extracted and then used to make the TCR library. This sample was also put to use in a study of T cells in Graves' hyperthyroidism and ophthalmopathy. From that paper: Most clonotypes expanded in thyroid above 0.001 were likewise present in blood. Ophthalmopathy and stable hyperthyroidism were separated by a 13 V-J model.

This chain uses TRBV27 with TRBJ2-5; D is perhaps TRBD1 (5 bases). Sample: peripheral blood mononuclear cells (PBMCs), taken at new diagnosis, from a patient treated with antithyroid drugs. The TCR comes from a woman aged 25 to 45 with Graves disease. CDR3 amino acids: CASSFLADNQGAQYF. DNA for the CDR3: TGTGCCAGCAGTTTCCTGGCGGATAACCAAGGGGCCCAGTACTTC.